This T cell receptor (beta chain) derives from a study of T cell responses to AZD1222 COVID-19 vaccine. Study-level points and caveats: Clonal diversity was possibly underestimated, and white British individuals and females predominated among donors. Nearly half of spike-specific TCRs reportedly go after variant regions that carry no mutations. Vaccination with two AZD1222 doses was followed by a rise in Spike-specific TCR breadth and depth.

A word on this clone: No antigen is known for it.

Profiled with immunoSEQ multiplex PCR; TCRdb holds only in-frame clones, not every one. Of about 120,000 clones in the sample, over 80% are singletons; the top ten hold about 5%. This specimen was peripheral blood, taken on day 0 of AZD1222 vaccination. This TCR came from an adult in good health.

CDR3 nucleotide sequence: TGTGCCAGCAGTTACTCGGTCAGGGACTCCTACGAGCAGTACTTC. The encoded protein is CASSYSVRDSYEQYF. The rearrangement joins TRBV6-5 to TRBJ2-7, with a weak D call TRBD1 (5 bases). Germline V gene sequence: CDR1 MNHEY, CDR2 SVGAGI. The CDR3 length is 15 residues. V was trimmed by 0 bases and J by 0 bases, leaving 9 bases between them.